This T cell receptor (beta chain) is from a study of T-cell memory formation after mild COVID-19. Findings and limits, study-wide: For second-wave clones that peaked at day 37, SARS-CoV-2 specificity went unverified.

With regard to this clonotype: Its antigen is still unknown.

TCRdb called the 5' RACE reads again in MiXCR, with one record for every CDR3 protein. The sample shows about 190,000 distinct CDR3 sequences, 15% to 20% of them seen only once. Sequencing used PBMCs or a T cell subset sorted from them (not recorded which). This TCR was recovered from an adult woman who had mild COVID-19 (a few samples of this study predate the infection). Cell type and time point are not known.

For the CDR3, the DNA is TGTGCCTGGAGTGTAACTAAATTCACCCCTCCATCACCCCTCCACTTT. Its translation is CAWSVTKFTPPSPLHF. The chain recombines TRBV30 with TRBJ1-6; D not certain. Germline V gene lookup returns CDR1 GTSNPN and CDR2 SVGIG (reference sequence). The ends were cut back, 0 bases at V and 10 bases at J, with 19 bases in the middle. The CDR3 contains 16 residues.